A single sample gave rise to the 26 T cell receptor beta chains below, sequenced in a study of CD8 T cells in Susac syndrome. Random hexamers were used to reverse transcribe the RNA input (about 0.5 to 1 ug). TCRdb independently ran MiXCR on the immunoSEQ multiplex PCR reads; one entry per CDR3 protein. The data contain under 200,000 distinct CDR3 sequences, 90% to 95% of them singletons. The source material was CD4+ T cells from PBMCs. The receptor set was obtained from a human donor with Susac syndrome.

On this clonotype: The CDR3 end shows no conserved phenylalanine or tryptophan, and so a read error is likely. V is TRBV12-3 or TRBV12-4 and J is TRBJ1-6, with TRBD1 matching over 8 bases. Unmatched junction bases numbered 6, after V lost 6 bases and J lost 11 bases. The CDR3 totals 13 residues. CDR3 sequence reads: CASSPGQGAPLHL. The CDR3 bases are TGTGCCAGCAGCCCCGGACAGGGCGCACCCCTCCACCTT.

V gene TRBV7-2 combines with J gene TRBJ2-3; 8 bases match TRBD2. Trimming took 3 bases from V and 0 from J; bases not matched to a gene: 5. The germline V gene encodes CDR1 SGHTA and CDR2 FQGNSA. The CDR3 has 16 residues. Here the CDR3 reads CASSFPGGISTDTQYF. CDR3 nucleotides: TGTGCCAGCAGCTTTCCGGGGGGGATTAGCACAGATACGCAGTATTTT.

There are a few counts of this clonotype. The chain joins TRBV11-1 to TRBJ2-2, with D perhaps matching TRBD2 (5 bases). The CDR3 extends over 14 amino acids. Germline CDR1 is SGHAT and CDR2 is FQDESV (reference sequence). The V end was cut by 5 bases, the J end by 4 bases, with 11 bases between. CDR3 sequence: CASSKVLATGELFF. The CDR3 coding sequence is TGTGCCAGCAGCAAAGTGCTAGCCACCGGGGAGCTGTTTTTT.

The CDR3 is CASFQRGSEAFF. The CDR3 coding sequence is TGTGCCAGCTTCCAGCGGGGTTCTGAAGCTTTCTTT. This chain connects TRBV6-5 to TRBJ1-1; D unresolved. The germline V gene encodes CDR1 MNHEY and CDR2 SVGAGI. The CDR3 length is 12 residues. Trimming pared 8 bases from V and 6 bases from J, leaving 13 bases between.

In DNA, the CDR3 is TGCGCCAGCAGCTTGGGCGGGACCTTTAATCAGCCCCAGCATTTT. This gives the protein CASSLGGTFNQPQHF. The chain combines TRBV5-1 with TRBJ1-5; possibly TRBD1 for D (5 bases). Germline V lookup: CDR1 SGHRS, CDR2 YFSETQ. V dropped 0 bases and J dropped 4 bases, with 11 bases sitting between them. This CDR3 is built from 15 residues.

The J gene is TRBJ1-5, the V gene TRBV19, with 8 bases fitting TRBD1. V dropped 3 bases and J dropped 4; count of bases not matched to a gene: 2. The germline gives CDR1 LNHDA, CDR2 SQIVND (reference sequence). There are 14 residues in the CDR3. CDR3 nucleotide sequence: TGTGCCAGTAGTATCGGGACAGGAAATCAGCCCCAGCATTTT. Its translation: CASSIGTGNQPQHF.

For the CDR3, the DNA is TGCGCCAGCAGCTTGGCACAGAGGAACACTGAAGCTTTCTTT. Encoded protein: CASSLAQRNTEAFF. The chain uses TRBV5-1 and TRBJ1-1; D is uncertain. Germline assignment: CDR1 SGHRS and CDR2 YFSETQ. The CDR3 is 14 amino acids. Trimming stripped 0 bases from V and 1 base from J, with 7 bases between.

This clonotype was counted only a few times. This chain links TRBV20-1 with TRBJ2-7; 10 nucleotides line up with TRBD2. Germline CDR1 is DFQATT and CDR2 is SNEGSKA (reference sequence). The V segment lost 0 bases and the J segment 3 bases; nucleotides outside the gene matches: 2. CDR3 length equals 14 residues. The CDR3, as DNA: TGCAGTGCTAGAGATCCTAGCGGGAGCTACGAGCAGTACTTC. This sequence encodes CSARDPSGSYEQYF.

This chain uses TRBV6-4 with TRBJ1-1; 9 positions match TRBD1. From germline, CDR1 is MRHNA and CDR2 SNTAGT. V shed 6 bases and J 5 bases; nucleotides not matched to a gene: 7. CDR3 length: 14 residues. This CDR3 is CASRTGTGRTEAFF. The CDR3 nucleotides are TGTGCCAGCAGGACCGGGACAGGGAGGACTGAAGCTTTCTTT.

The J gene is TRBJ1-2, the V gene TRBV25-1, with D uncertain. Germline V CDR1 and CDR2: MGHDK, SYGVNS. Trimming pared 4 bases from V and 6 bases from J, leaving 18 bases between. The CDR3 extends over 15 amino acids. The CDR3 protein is CASSARTGANNGYTF. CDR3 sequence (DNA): TGTGCCAGCAGTGCCAGAACGGGTGCCAACAATGGCTACACCTTC.

Written as DNA, the CDR3 is TGTGCCAGCAGCCTTACTAGCGGGGGGGAGAATGAGCAGTTCTTC. It codes for CASSLTSGGENEQFF. This chain links TRBV3-1 with TRBJ2-1; TRBD2 agrees at 13 bases. Germline V gene sequence: CDR1 LGHDT, CDR2 YNNKEL (reference sequence). CDR3 size: 15 residues. V shed 4 bases and J 7 bases; nucleotides not matched to a gene: 4.

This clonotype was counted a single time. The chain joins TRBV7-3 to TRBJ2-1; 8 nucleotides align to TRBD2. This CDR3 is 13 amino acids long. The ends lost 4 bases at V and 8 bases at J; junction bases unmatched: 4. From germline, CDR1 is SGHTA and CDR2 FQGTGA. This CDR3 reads CASSSGGGDEQFF. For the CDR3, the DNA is TGTGCCAGCAGCTCGGGGGGGGGCGATGAGCAGTTCTTC. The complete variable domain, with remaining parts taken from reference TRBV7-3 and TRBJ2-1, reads GAGVSQTPSNKVTEKGKYVELRCDPISGHTALYWYRQSLGQGPEFLIYFQGTGAADDSGLPNDRFFAVRPEGSVSTLKIQRTERGDSAVYLCASSSGGGDEQFFGPGTRLTVL.

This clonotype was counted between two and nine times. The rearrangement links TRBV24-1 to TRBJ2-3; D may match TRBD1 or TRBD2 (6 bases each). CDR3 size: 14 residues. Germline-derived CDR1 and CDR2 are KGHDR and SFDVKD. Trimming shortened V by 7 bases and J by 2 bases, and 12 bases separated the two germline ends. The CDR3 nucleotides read TGTGCCACCAGGGCTGGGGGGCCCACAGATACGCAGTATTTT. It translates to CATRAGGPTDTQYF.

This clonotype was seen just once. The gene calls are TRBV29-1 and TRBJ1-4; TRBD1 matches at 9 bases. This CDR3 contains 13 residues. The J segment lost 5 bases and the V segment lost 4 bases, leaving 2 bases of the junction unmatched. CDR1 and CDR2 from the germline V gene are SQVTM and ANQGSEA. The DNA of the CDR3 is TGCAGCGTTGGGGGGACAGGGAATGAAAAACTGTTTTTT. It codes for CSVGGTGNEKLFF.

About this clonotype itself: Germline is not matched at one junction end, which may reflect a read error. CDR3 bases: TGCGGCAGCTGTGTGGGGAACTCTGGAAACACCATATATTTT. Its translation: CGSCVGNSGNTIYF. The rearrangement links TRBV10-2 to TRBJ1-3; D remains unclear. The CDR3 contains 14 residues. Germline values: CDR1 WSHSY, CDR2 SAAADI.

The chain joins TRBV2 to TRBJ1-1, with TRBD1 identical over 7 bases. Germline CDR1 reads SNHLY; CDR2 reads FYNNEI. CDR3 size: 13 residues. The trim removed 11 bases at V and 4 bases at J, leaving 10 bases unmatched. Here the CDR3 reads CASQGVLGTEAFF. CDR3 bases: TGTGCCTCTCAGGGGGTGCTGGGCACTGAAGCTTTCTTT.

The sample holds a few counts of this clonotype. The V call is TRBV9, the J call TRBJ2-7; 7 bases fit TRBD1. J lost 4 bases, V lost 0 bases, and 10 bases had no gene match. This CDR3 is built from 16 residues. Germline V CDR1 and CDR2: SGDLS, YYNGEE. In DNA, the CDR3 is TGTGCCAGCAGCGTAGGCCCGGGGACAGACTTATACGAGCAGTACTTC. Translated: CASSVGPGTDLYEQYF.

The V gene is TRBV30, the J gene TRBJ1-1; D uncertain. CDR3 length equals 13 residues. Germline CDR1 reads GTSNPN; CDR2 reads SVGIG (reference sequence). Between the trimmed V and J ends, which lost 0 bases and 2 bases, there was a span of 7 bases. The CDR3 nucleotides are TGTGCCTGGAGTGTATCAGCAAACACTGAAGCTTTCTTT. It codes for CAWSVSANTEAFF.

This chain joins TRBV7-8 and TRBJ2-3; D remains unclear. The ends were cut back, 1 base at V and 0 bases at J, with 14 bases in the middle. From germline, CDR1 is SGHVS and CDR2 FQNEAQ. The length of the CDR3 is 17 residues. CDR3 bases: TGTGCCAGCAGCTTAGGAATTGGGGTGGGAAGCACAGATACGCAGTATTTT. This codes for CASSLGIGVGSTDTQYF. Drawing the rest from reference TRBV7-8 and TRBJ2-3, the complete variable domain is GAGVSQSPRYKVAKRGQDVALRCDPISGHVSLFWYQQALGQGPEFLTYFQNEAQLDKSGLPSDRFFAERPEGSVSTLKIQRTQQEDSAVYLCASSLGIGVGSTDTQYFGPGTRLTVL.

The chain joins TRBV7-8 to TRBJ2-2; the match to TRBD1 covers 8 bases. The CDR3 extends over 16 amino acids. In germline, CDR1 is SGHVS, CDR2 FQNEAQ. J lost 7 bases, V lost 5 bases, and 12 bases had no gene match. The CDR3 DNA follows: TGTGCCAGCAGCGCCTATGGACAGGGTTTGGGCGGGGAGCTGTTTTTT. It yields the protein CASSAYGQGLGGELFF.

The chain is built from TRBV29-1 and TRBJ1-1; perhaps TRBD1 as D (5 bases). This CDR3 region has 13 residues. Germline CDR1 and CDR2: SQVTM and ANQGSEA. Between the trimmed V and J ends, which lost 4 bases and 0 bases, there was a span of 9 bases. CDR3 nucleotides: TGCAGCGTTGTGGGGCGCATGAACACTGAAGCTTTCTTT. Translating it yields CSVVGRMNTEAFF.

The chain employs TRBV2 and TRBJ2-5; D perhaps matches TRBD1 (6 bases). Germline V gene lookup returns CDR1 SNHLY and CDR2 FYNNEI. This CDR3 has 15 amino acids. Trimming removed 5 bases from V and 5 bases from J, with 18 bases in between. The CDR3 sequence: CASSPSTGSQETQYF. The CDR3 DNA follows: TGTGCCAGCAGTCCAAGTACAGGGTCTCAGGAGACCCAGTACTTC.

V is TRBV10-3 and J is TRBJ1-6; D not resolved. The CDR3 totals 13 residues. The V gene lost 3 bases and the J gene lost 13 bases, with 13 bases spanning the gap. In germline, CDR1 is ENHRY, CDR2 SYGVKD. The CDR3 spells CAISDFSGLPLHF. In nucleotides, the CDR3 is TGTGCCATCAGTGATTTCTCGGGTCTTCCCCTCCACTTT.

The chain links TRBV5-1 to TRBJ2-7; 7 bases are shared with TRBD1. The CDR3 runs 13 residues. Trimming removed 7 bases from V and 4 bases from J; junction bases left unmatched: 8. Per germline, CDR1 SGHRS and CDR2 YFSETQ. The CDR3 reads CASRPRGQYEQYF. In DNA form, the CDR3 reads TGCGCCAGCCGCCCAAGGGGGCAATACGAGCAGTACTTC.

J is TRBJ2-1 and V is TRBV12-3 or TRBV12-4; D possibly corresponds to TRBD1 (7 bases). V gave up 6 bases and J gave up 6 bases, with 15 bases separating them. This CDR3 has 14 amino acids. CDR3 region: CASSPRDSVNEQFF. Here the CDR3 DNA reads TGTGCCAGCAGCCCGCGGGACAGTGTCAATGAGCAGTTCTTC.

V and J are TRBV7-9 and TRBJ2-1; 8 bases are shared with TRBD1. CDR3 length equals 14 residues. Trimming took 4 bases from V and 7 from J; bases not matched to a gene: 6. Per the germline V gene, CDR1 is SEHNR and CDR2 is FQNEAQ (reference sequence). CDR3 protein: CASSYTGGRNEQFF. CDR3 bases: TGTGCCAGCAGCTATACAGGGGGGCGGAATGAGCAGTTCTTC.